This record concerns one T cell receptor beta chain sequence. The target antigen is unknown. V gave up 5 bases and J gave up 4 bases, with 9 bases separating them. Germline V gene sequence: CDR1 SGHRS, CDR2 YFSETQ. This CDR3 contains 13 residues. The data belong to a study of cytomegalovirus exposure and HLA in healthy donors. Both 60 Vbeta primers and 13 Jbeta primers went into the PCR. Clones were sequenced by immunoSEQ multiplex PCR, and TCRdb holds only the in-frame ones, with some missing. The sample holds around 170,000 clones, over 75% seen once. Study-level points and caveats: Reportedly, diagnosis of cytomegalovirus status by the classifier showed high specificity and sensitivity.

Sequenced input: PBMCs. The gene calls are TRBV5-1 and TRBJ1-4; D perhaps matches TRBD1 (6 bases). The sequence was obtained from a man between 40 and 49 years old in good health and CMV-seropositive. The CDR3 DNA follows: TGCGCCAGCAGTGAACAGGGTAATGAAAAACTGTTTTTT. The encoded protein is CASSEQGNEKLFF.